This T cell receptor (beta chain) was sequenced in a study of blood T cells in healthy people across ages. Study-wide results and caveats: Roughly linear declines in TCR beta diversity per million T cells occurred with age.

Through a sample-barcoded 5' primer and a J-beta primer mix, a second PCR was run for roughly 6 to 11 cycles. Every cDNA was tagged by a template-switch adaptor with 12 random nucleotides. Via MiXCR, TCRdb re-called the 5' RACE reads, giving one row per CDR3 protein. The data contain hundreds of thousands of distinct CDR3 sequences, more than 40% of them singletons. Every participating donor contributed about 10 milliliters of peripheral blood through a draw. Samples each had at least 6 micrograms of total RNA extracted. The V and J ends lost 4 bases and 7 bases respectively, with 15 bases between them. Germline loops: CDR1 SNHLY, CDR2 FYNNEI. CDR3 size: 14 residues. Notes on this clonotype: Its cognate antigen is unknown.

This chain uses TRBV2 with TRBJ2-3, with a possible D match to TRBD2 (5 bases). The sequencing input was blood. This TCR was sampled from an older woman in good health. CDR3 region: CASSGGRASYTQYF. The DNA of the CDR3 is TGTGCCAGCAGTGGTGGGCGGGCGTCTTATACGCAGTATTTT.